This TCR beta chain appears in the sequencing data of a study of STAT5B mutations in CD4+ large granular lymphocyte leukemia. Study outcomes and limitations: 25% of private leukemic clonotypes occurred rarely in other patients' non-leukemic repertoires. The CD4+ versus CD8+ T-LGLL clonality difference may reflect limited sample size. Compared with healthy controls (2/35), patient top clones favored TRBV06 (8/27).

For this clone: Antigen specificity is unknown.

The repertoire was sequenced with immunoSEQ multiplex PCR; TCRdb's copy has only in-frame clones and lacks some. The repertoire holds some 38,000 clones, with about 80% as singletons. The CDR3 spans 15 residues. Germline V gene data show CDR1 as KGHSH and CDR2 as LQKENI. The V and J ends lost 3 bases and 2 bases respectively, with 11 bases between them. The chain has TRBV18 and TRBJ1-5, with D perhaps matching TRBD1 (6 bases). Sequencing input: CD4+ T cells from blood buffy coats. This TCR derives from a human donor in good health. CDR3 in DNA: TGTGCCAGCTCACCGGTAGGGGGTCGCAATCAGCCCCAGCATTTT. Translated: CASSPVGGRNQPQHF.